What follows are 10 T cell receptor beta chains derived from one specimen sequenced in a study of shared clonotypes between healthy human individuals. Assay: immunoSEQ multiplex PCR; the TCRdb copy retains only in-frame clones and omits some. The table includes about 960,000 clones, around 80% detected once. The material sequenced was memory CD4+ T cells sorted from blood. Subset denoted: CD45RA-negative fraction. These TCRs come from a man aged 18 to 29 in good health.

The chain has TRBV6-5 and TRBJ2-1; TRBD2 agrees at 9 bases. The CDR3 has 16 amino acids. Germline loops: CDR1 MNHEY, CDR2 SVGAGI. Trimming removed 4 bases from V and 3 bases from J; junction bases left unmatched: 7. The CDR3 region has the DNA TGTGCCAGCAGTTCCGAAGCGGGAGGTAACTACAATGAGCAGTTCTTC. Translation: CASSSEAGGNYNEQFF.

The genes are TRBV5-1 and TRBJ2-3; D possibly uses TRBD1 or TRBD2 (5 bases each). Germline V lookup: CDR1 SGHRS, CDR2 YFSETQ. With 0 bases removed from V and 2 bases from J, the gap between germline ends came to 10 bases. This CDR3 has 15 residues. The CDR3: CASSLDTGPTDTQYF. As DNA, the CDR3 is TGCGCCAGCAGCTTGGACACGGGACCCACAGATACGCAGTATTTT.

This chain connects TRBV19 to TRBJ2-1; 8 bases match TRBD2. CDR3 length equals 14 residues. Germline CDR1 LNHDA, CDR2 SQIVND (reference sequence). J lost 6 bases, V lost 1 base, and 2 bases had no gene match. CDR3 bases: TGTGCCAGTAGTATAGTAGCGGGGCTCAATGAGCAGTTCTTC. Its protein product is CASSIVAGLNEQFF.

The chain combines TRBV28 with TRBJ1-1, with 8 bases that match TRBD1. J gave up 5 bases and V 7 bases, and 15 bases lay outside the gene matches. The CDR3 is 16 amino acids. Germline V gives CDR1 MDHEN, CDR2 SYDVKM. CDR3 amino acids: CASTAPPGGAWTEAFF. CDR3 nucleotide sequence: TGTGCCAGCACCGCACCCCCAGGGGGCGCGTGGACTGAAGCTTTCTTT.

Concerning this clone: Other DNA sequences of this sample code for an identical CDR3. V gene TRBV2 combines with J gene TRBJ2-2; no clear D. With 3 bases removed from V and 6 bases from J, the gap between germline ends came to 2 bases. There are 11 residues in the CDR3. Looked up from germline, CDR1 is SNHLY and CDR2 is FYNNEI. The CDR3 DNA reads as TGTGCCAGCAGTGAGGCCGGGGAGCTGTTTTTT. Its protein product is CASSEAGELFF.

The sample holds one count of this clone. This chain uses TRBV10-3 with TRBJ1-3; D remains unclear. The CDR3 consists of 15 residues. Trimming stripped 4 bases from V and 0 bases from J, with 10 bases between. Germline assignment: CDR1 ENHRY and CDR2 SYGVKD. The CDR3 DNA reads TGTGCCATCAGTGGGACCGTGAACTCTGGAAACACCATATATTTT. Translated: CAISGTVNSGNTIYF.

Concerning this clone: The same CDR3 can be traced to other DNA sequences in this sample. In nucleotides, the CDR3 is TGTGCCATCGGAGACAGGGGAGATAATTCACCCCTCCACTTT. This encodes CAIGDRGDNSPLHF. The V and J genes are TRBV10-3 and TRBJ1-6; TRBD1 matches at 8 bases. The junction had 5 bases not matched to a gene; V was cut back by 8 bases and J by 5 bases. The germline V gene has CDR1 ENHRY and CDR2 SYGVKD. This CDR3 is built from 14 residues.

This rearrangement joins TRBV5-4 to TRBJ2-1, with 10 bases fitting TRBD1. Germline V gene sequence: CDR1 SGHNT, CDR2 YYREEE (reference sequence). V shed 10 bases, J shed 8 bases, and the junction held 12 bases outside the gene matches. The CDR3 totals 14 residues. The CDR3 reads CAGSRQGASYEQFF. The CDR3 DNA follows: TGTGCCGGATCAAGACAGGGGGCATCCTATGAGCAGTTCTTC.

J is TRBJ2-3 and V is TRBV7-4; the match to TRBD2 covers 7 bases. Looked up from germline, CDR1 is SGHVT and CDR2 is SQSDAQ. J was trimmed by 5 bases and V by 1 base; bases with no gene match: 12. The CDR3 totals 17 residues. CDR3 nucleotide sequence: TGTGCCAGCAGCTTAGTGAGGTACAGATCTAGCGGAGATACGCAGTATTTT. This gives the protein CASSLVRYRSSGDTQYF.

The chain combines TRBV4-2 with TRBJ2-7; D is possibly TRBD2 (5 bases). Germline loops: CDR1 LGHNA, CDR2 YNFKEQ. This CDR3 region has 14 residues. The ends were cut back, 1 base at V and 5 bases at J, with 12 bases in the middle. CDR3 in DNA: TGTGCCAGCAGCCAAGGCTTAGCGCTCGACGAGCAGTACTTC. It encodes CASSQGLALDEQYF.